The next 25 T cell receptor beta chains were all read from a single sample in a study of blood T cell repertoires in COVID-19. TCRdb keeps only in-frame clones here, not all; method: immunoSEQ multiplex PCR. The table has some 220,000 clones, around four fifths seen once. The sample consisted of peripheral blood. These receptors all come from a woman between 65 and 79 years old with COVID-19, enrolled during active disease.

This clone was counted between two and nine times. This chain links TRBV30 with TRBJ1-5, with D tentatively TRBD1 (6 bases). The V gene lost 2 bases and the J gene lost 1 base, with 12 bases spanning the gap. Germline V gene data show CDR1 as GTSNPN and CDR2 as SVGIG (reference sequence). This CDR3 has 15 amino acids. The CDR3 bases are TGTGCCTGGAGTCCCGGGAGGGGGAGCAATCAGCCCCAGCATTTT. Amino acid sequence: CAWSPGRGSNQPQHF.

This chain connects TRBV18 to TRBJ1-1; TRBD1 matches 9 bases. V lost 4 bases to trimming and J lost 4 bases; unmatched junction nucleotides: 4. This CDR3 is built from 14 residues. Germline CDR1 and CDR2: KGHSH and LQKENI. CDR3 residues: CASSQGQGGTEAFF. The DNA of the CDR3 is TGTGCCAGCTCACAGGGACAGGGCGGCACTGAAGCTTTCTTT.

This clone was seen only a few times. The rearrangement uses TRBV7-2 and TRBJ1-2; D is perhaps TRBD1 (5 bases). The CDR3 loop spans 14 amino acids. Trimming cost V 5 bases and J 4 bases, with 14 bases left between them. Germline CDR1 is SGHTA and CDR2 is FQGNSA. The CDR3 spells CASSPRTGGYGYTF. CDR3 bases: TGTGCCAGCAGCCCTAGGACCGGGGGCTATGGCTACACCTTC. Looking up the rest from reference TRBV7-2 and TRBJ1-2 gives the full variable domain: GAGVSQSPSNKVTEKGKDVELRCDPISGHTALYWYRQSLGQGLEFLIYFQGNSAPDKSGLPSDRFSAERTGGSVSTLTIQRTQQEDSAVYLCASSPRTGGYGYTFGSGTRLTVV.

The chain is built from TRBV9 and TRBJ2-5, with TRBD2 matching 12 bases. Unmatched junction bases numbered 5, after V lost 0 bases and J lost 5 bases. The germline V gene encodes CDR1 SGDLS and CDR2 YYNGEE. The CDR3 contains 16 residues. The CDR3 DNA sequence: TGTGCCAGCAGCGTAGGGACTAGCGGGATGTCGGAGACCCAGTACTTC. Residues: CASSVGTSGMSETQYF.

This chain links TRBV12-5 with TRBJ2-2; D is uncertain. Germline values: CDR1 LGHNT, CDR2 FRNRAP. The CDR3 consists of 18 residues. V was trimmed by 2 bases and J by 0 bases, leaving 16 bases between them. As DNA, the CDR3 is TGTGCTAGTGGTTTGTTACTCGGAACAACTACGAACACCGGGGAGCTGTTTTTT. Its translation: CASGLLLGTTTNTGELFF.

The V gene is TRBV28, the J gene TRBJ2-1, with TRBD2 identical over 7 bases. The CDR3 covers 15 residues. J was trimmed by 5 bases and V by 3 bases; bases with no gene match: 7. Germline V gene sequence: CDR1 MDHEN, CDR2 SYDVKM. As DNA, the CDR3 is TGTGCCAGCAGTTTCGGTAGCGGGTTCCACAATGAGCAGTTCTTC. It encodes CASSFGSGFHNEQFF.

The CDR3 nucleotides are TGTGCCAGCAGTTCTAGACAGGGTTTACCGTTGGGTGGCTACACCTTC. Translated: CASSSRQGLPLGGYTF. The V call is TRBV6-6, the J call TRBJ1-2; TRBD1 matches 7 bases. The CDR3 extends over 16 amino acids. Trimming removed 4 bases from V and 7 bases from J; junction bases left unmatched: 15. CDR1 and CDR2 (germline): MNHNY, SVGAGI (reference sequence).

This chain connects TRBV25-1 to TRBJ1-1; 9 bases fit TRBD1. V was pared by 5 bases and J by 2 bases, with 3 bases of the junction left unmatched. The CDR3 totals 14 residues. Germline-derived CDR1 and CDR2 are MGHDK and SYGVNS. The CDR3 bases are TGTGCCAGCAGTAGGGGACAGGGAAACACTGAAGCTTTCTTT. Residues: CASSRGQGNTEAFF.

V usage is TRBV10-3 and J usage is TRBJ1-6; D not certain. Looked up from germline, CDR1 is ENHRY and CDR2 is SYGVKD. The V gene lost 8 bases and the J gene lost 6 bases, with 11 bases spanning the gap. The CDR3 extends over 13 amino acids. The CDR3 loop reads CAICPLPNSPLHF. CDR3 nucleotide sequence: TGTGCCATCTGTCCTCTTCCTAATTCACCCCTCCACTTT.

V gene TRBV5-1 combines with J gene TRBJ2-1; 10 bases match TRBD2. Germline CDR1 reads SGHRS; CDR2 reads YFSETQ. This CDR3 has 15 residues. The J segment lost 7 bases and the V segment lost 2 bases, leaving 6 bases of the junction unmatched. CDR3 in amino acids: CASSLSGRDRNEQFF. The CDR3 region has the DNA TGCGCCAGCAGCTTAAGCGGGAGGGATAGGAATGAGCAGTTCTTC. Filled out from reference TRBV5-1 and TRBJ2-1, the complete variable domain reads KAGVTQTPRYLIKTRGQQVTLSCSPISGHRSVSWYQQTPGQGLQFLFEYFSETQRNKGNFPGRFSGRQFSNSRSEMNVSTLELGDSALYLCASSLSGRDRNEQFFGPGTRLTVL.

In its sample, this clone was seen a few times. The chain combines TRBV6-6 with TRBJ2-3; TRBD1 aligns across 9 bases. Germline CDR1 and CDR2: MNHNY and SVGAGI (reference sequence). The CDR3 loop spans 16 amino acids. The V and J ends lost 2 bases and 4 bases, in that order; junction bases with no gene match: 7. CDR3 coding DNA: TGTGCCAGCAGTTACAGACCGGGACAGGGAGCAGATACGCAGTATTTT. Translated: CASSYRPGQGADTQYF.

This CDR3 is CASSQVQGMNHGYTF. The CDR3 nucleotides are TGTGCCAGCAGCCAAGTCCAGGGGATGAATCATGGCTACACCTTC. The chain employs TRBV14 and TRBJ1-2, with D possibly matching TRBD1 (6 bases). The CDR3 is 15 residues long. Germline V gives CDR1 SGHDN, CDR2 FVKESK. The V gene lost 1 base and the J gene lost 6 bases, with 15 bases spanning the gap. Full variable domain (missing parts from reference TRBV14 and TRBJ1-2): EAGVTQFPSHSVIEKGQTVTLRCDPISGHDNLYWYRRVMGKEIKFLLHFVKESKQDESGMPNNRFLAERTGGTYSTLKVQPAELEDSGVYFCASSQVQGMNHGYTFGSGTRLTVV.

This chain connects TRBV30 to TRBJ2-7, with D uncertain. Germline-derived CDR1 and CDR2 are GTSNPN and SVGIG (reference sequence). V was pared by 0 bases and J by 2 bases, with 11 bases between. The CDR3 contains 14 residues. CDR3 loop: CAWSVLIAPYEQYF. DNA for the CDR3: TGTGCCTGGAGTGTACTCATAGCCCCCTACGAGCAGTACTTC. The entire variable domain, with the rest obtained from reference TRBV30 and TRBJ2-7, is as follows: SQTIHQWPATLVQPVGSPLSLECTVEGTSNPNLYWYRQAAGRGLQLLFYSVGIGQISSEVPQNLSASRPQDRQFILSSKKLLLSDSGFYLCAWSVLIAPYEQYFGPGTRLTVT.

The V and J genes are TRBV11-3 and TRBJ2-1; possibly TRBD1 for D (6 bases). The germline V gene encodes CDR1 SGHNT and CDR2 YENEEA. The CDR3 has 14 amino acids. The V and J ends lost 8 bases and 3 bases respectively, with 14 bases between them. The CDR3 spells CASAQGGDYNEQFF. The CDR3 DNA reads TGTGCCAGCGCACAGGGTGGGGACTACAATGAGCAGTTCTTC.

This clone was seen a single time. The chain is built from TRBV2 and TRBJ2-6, with TRBD1 matching 9 bases. Germline values: CDR1 SNHLY, CDR2 FYNNEI. After removal of 11 bases from V and 4 bases from J, the junction contained 12 bases not matched to a gene. The CDR3 covers 16 residues. The CDR3 loop reads CAGQGQGRPGANVLTF. The CDR3 DNA sequence: TGTGCCGGCCAAGGACAGGGGAGACCCGGGGCCAACGTCCTGACTTTC.

V is TRBV6-1 and J is TRBJ1-6, with D unclear. This CDR3 is 13 amino acids long. V lost 1 base and J lost 11, with 9 bases in between. In germline, CDR1 is MNHNS, CDR2 SASEGT. CDR3 amino acids: CASSEGPPTPLHF. CDR3 DNA: TGTGCCAGCAGTGAAGGCCCTCCTACACCCCTCCACTTT.

V is TRBV15 and J is TRBJ1-2, with 7 bases identical to TRBD1. Germline assignment: CDR1 LNHNV and CDR2 YYDKDF (reference sequence). Losses at the gene ends were 0 bases for V and 0 bases for J; bases not matched to a gene: 4. The CDR3 consists of 16 residues. In nucleotides, the CDR3 is TGTGCCACCAGCAGAGAGGGTGGGACAGCTAACTATGGCTACACCTTC. This encodes CATSREGGTANYGYTF.

J is TRBJ2-7 and V is TRBV28; 12 bases fit TRBD2. The V and J ends lost 6 bases and 7 bases, in that order; junction bases with no gene match: 10. Germline CDR1 MDHEN, CDR2 SYDVKM. The CDR3 is made up of 15 amino acids. CDR3 DNA: TGTGCCAGCAGGCCGGGACTAGCGGGTGGCCAGGAGCAGTACTTC. This sequence encodes CASRPGLAGGQEQYF.

This sequence joins TRBV2 and TRBJ2-7; 9 bases match TRBD1. Trimming took 6 bases from V and 4 from J; bases not matched to a gene: 7. The CDR3 spans 14 residues. Germline-derived CDR1 and CDR2 are SNHLY and FYNNEI. The CDR3 bases are TGTGCCAGCAGCGGGGGACAGGGCGTATACGAGCAGTACTTC. It translates to CASSGGQGVYEQYF.

V usage is TRBV12-3 or TRBV12-4 and J usage is TRBJ2-1; 8 positions match TRBD2. The CDR3 extends over 13 amino acids. Trimming removed 5 bases from V and 9 bases from J; junction bases left unmatched: 6. CDR3 region: CASSLKRGLEQFF. The CDR3, as DNA: TGTGCCAGCAGTCTCAAGCGGGGGCTTGAGCAGTTCTTC.

The chain combines TRBV2 with TRBJ2-1; D perhaps matches TRBD2 (5 bases). V lost 4 bases and J 5 bases, leaving 6 bases between the germline ends. The CDR3 is 12 residues long. Germline V CDR1 and CDR2: SNHLY, FYNNEI. The CDR3 DNA sequence: TGTGCCAGCAGTGTGCGGGACAATGAGCAGTTCTTC. As protein: CASSVRDNEQFF.

This sequence joins TRBV6-6 and TRBJ1-6, with a weak D call TRBD1 (5 bases). CDR1 and CDR2 from the germline V gene are MNHNY and SVGAGI (reference sequence). Trimming took 5 bases from V and 6 from J, leaving 14 bases between them. The CDR3 covers 15 residues. CDR3 nucleotide sequence: TGTGCCAGCAGTCGATCCCTGACAGCTAATTCACCCCTCCACTTT. Translation gives CASSRSLTANSPLHF.

This chain links TRBV28 with TRBJ1-6; a weak D match, TRBD1 (5 bases). The V and J ends lost 3 bases and 5 bases respectively, with 8 bases between them. Germline-derived CDR1 and CDR2 are MDHEN and SYDVKM. The CDR3 sequence is 14 residues long. CDR3 DNA sequence: TGTGCCAGCAGTTTTTTACAGGATAATTCACCCCTCCACTTT. This codes for CASSFLQDNSPLHF. The entire variable domain, with the rest obtained from reference TRBV28 and TRBJ1-6, is as follows: DVKVTQSSRYLVKRTGEKVFLECVQDMDHENMFWYRQDPGLGLRLIYFSYDVKMKEKGDIPEGYSVSREKKERFSLILESASTNQTSMYLCASSFLQDNSPLHFGNGTRLTVT.

A single count supports this clone. V and J are TRBV5-1 and TRBJ2-7; 10 nucleotides match TRBD2. Trimming cost V 4 bases and J 0 bases; bases outside gene matches: 7. This CDR3 region has 16 residues. The germline V gene has CDR1 SGHRS and CDR2 YFSETQ. In DNA, the CDR3 is TGCGCCAGCAGCCCTAATCTAGCGGGAGCCTCCTACGAGCAGTACTTC. It yields the protein CASSPNLAGASYEQYF. The full variable domain, in which reference TRBV5-1 and TRBJ2-7 provide the parts outside the CDR3, is KAGVTQTPRYLIKTRGQQVTLSCSPISGHRSVSWYQQTPGQGLQFLFEYFSETQRNKGNFPGRFSGRQFSNSRSEMNVSTLELGDSALYLCASSPNLAGASYEQYFGPGTRLTVT.

CDR3 coding DNA: TGTGCCTGGAGTAAGACTCAGGGGAACACTGAAGCTTTCTTT. Protein: CAWSKTQGNTEAFF. This chain uses TRBV30 with TRBJ1-1; D is perhaps TRBD1 (5 bases). This CDR3 is 14 amino acids long. Germline values: CDR1 GTSNPN, CDR2 SVGIG (reference sequence). Trimming removed 2 bases from V and 1 base from J, with 11 bases in between.